This TCR beta chain appears in the sequencing data of a study of blood T cell repertoires in COVID-19. Assay: immunoSEQ multiplex PCR; the TCRdb copy retains only in-frame clones and omits some. The sample records about 490,000 clones, approximately 85% being singletons. Germline V gene sequence: CDR1 LGHDT, CDR2 YNNKEL (reference sequence). The CDR3 sequence is 18 residues long. The junction had 11 bases not matched to a gene; V was cut back by 4 bases and J by 5 bases. The sequencing sample was made of peripheral blood. The sequence came from a human donor in a cohort sampled during active COVID-19. The chain combines TRBV3-1 (or the pseudogene TRBV3-2) with TRBJ2-5; 15 bases align to TRBD2. As DNA, the CDR3 is TGTGCCAGCAGCCGCGGACTAGCGGGAGGGCCCGCGTTTGAGACCCAGTACTTC. Amino acid sequence: CASSRGLAGGPAFETQYF.